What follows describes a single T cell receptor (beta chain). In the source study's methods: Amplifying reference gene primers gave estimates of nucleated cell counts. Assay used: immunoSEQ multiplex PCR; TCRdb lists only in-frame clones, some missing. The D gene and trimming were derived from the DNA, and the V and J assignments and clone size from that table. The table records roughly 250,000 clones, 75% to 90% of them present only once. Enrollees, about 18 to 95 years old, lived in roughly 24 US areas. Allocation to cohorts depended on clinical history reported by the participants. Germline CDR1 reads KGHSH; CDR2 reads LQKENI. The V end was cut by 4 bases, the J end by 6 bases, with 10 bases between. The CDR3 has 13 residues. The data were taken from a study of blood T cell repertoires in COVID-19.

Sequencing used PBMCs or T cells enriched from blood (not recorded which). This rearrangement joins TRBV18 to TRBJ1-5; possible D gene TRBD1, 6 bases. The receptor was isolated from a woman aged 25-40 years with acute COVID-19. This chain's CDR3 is CASSQGRGQPQHF. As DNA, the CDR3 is TGTGCCAGCTCACAGGGCAGGGGTCAGCCCCAGCATTTT.